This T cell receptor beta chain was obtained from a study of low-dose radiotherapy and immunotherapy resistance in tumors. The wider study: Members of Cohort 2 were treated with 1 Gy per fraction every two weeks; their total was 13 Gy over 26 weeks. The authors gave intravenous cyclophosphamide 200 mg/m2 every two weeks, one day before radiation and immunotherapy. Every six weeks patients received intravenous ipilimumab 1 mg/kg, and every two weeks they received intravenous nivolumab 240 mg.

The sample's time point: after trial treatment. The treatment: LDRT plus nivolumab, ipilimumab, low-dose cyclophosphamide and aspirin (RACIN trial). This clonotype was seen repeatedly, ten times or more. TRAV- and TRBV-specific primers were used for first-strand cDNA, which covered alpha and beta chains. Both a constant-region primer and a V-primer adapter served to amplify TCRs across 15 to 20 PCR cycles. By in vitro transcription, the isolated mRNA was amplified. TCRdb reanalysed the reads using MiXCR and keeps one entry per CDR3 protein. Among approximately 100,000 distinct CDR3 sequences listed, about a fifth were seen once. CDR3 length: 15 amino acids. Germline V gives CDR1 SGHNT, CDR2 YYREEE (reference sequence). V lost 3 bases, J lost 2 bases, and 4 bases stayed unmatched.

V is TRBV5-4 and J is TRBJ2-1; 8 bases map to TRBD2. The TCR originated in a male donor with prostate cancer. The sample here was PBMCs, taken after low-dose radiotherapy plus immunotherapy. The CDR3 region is CASSSLAVPYNEQFF. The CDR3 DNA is TGTGCCAGCAGCTCACTAGCGGTACCCTACAATGAGCAGTTCTTC.